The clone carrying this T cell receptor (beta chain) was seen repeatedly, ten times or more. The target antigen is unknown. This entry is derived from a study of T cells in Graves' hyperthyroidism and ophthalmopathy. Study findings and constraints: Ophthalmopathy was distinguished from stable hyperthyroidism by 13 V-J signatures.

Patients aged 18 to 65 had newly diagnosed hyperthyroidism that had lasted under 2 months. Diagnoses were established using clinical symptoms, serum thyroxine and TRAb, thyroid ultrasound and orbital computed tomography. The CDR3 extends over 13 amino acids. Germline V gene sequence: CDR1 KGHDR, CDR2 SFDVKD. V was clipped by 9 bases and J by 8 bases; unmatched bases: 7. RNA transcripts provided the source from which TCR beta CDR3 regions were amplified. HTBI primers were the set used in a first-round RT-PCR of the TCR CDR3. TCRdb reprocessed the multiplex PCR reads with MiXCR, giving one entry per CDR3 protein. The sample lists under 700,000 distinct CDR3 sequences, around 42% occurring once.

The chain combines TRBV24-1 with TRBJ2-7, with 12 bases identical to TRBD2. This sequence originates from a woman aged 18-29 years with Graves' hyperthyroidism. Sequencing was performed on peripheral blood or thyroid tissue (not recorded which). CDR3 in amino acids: CATQGLAGIKQYF. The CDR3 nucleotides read TGTGCCACCCAAGGACTAGCGGGAATCAAGCAGTACTTC.